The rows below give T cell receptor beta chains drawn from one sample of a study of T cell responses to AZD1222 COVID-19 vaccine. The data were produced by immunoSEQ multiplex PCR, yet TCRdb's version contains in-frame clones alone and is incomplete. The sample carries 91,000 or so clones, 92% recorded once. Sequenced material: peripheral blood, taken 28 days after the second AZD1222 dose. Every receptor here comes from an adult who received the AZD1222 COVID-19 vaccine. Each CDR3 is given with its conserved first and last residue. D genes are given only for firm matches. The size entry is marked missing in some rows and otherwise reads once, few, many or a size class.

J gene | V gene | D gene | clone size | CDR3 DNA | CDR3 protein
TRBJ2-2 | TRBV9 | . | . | TGTGCCAGCAGCGTAGATACGGGGGGCTGGGACACCGGGGAGCTGTTTTTT | CASSVDTGGWDTGELFF
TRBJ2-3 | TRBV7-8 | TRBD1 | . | TGTGCCAGCAGCTTCGGACAGGGTTGGACAGATACGCAGTATTTT | CASSFGQGWTDTQYF
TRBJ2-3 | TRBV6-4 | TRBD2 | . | TGTGCCAGCAGTGAAAGCGGGGGGGCCACAGATACGCAGTATTTT | CASSESGGATDTQYF
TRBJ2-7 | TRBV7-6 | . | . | TGTGCCAGCAGCTTGGGGTGGGACGCTCTCCCCTACGAGCAGTACTTC | CASSLGWDALPYEQYF
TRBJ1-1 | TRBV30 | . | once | TGTGCCTGGAGTGTTGGAGGGGTGGCTTTCTTT | CAWSVGGVAFF
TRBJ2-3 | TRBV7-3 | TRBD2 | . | TGTGCCAGCAGCTTAACGGGGACTAGCGGAAATACGCAGTATTTT | CASSLTGTSGNTQYF
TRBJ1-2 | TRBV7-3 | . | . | TGTGCCAGCAGCTTAGTAACGGTCCGCCACTATGGCTACACCTTC | CASSLVTVRHYGYTF
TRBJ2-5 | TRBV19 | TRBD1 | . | TGTGCCAGTAGTACCCGGACAGGGGGCCAAGAGACCCAGTACTTC | CASSTRTGGQETQYF
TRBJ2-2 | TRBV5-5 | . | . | TGTGCCAGCAGCTCGGACCCCCTCGGGCCGACGGTAGGGGAGCTGTTTTTT | CASSSDPLGPTVGELFF
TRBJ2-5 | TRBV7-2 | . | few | TGTGCCAGCAGCGTGACGCCTCAAGAGACCCAGTACTTC | CASSVTPQETQYF
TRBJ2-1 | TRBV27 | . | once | TGTGCCAGCAGGAGAGTCGATGAGCAGTTCTTC | CASRRVDEQFF
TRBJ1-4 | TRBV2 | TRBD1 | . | TGTGCCAGCAGTGAAGGAGGGGGCAATGAAAAACTGTTTTTT | CASSEGGGNEKLFF
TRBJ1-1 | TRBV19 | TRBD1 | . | TGTGCCAGTACCCTCCCAGGGGGCGAGAACACTGAAGCTTTCTTT | CASTLPGGENTEAFF
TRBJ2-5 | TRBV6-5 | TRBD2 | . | TGTGCCAGCAGCACTAGCGGGGGAGGAGAGACCCAGTACTTC | CASSTSGGGETQYF
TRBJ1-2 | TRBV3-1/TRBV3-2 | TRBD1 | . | TGTGCCAGCAGCCCTAGTCCCGGGACAGGGTTTGGCTACACCTTC | CASSPSPGTGFGYTF
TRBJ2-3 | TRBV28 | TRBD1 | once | TGTGCCAGCAGTTCTCCCGGGACAGGAGGTACCGATACGCAGTATTTT | CASSSPGTGGTDTQYF
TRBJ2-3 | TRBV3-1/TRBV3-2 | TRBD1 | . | TGTGCCAGCAGCCAGGGACAGAAGTTGGCAGATACGCAGTATTTT | CASSQGQKLADTQYF
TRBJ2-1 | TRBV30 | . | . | TGTGCCTGGAGTCCCTCTGGGGGCCGTAATTCCTACAATGAGCAGTTCTTC | CAWSPSGGRNSYNEQFF
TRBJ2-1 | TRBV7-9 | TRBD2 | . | TGTGCCAGCAGCGAGATAGCGGGGGCTTACAATGAGCAGTTCTTC | CASSEIAGAYNEQFF
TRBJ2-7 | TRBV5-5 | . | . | TGTGCCAGCAGCTTGGCCTCAGGGGCTTACGAGCAGTACTTC | CASSLASGAYEQYF
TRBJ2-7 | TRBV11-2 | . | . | TGTGCCAGCAGCCGGCCCCGTGGGGGGCTCCGGCACTACGAGCAGTACTTC | CASSRPRGGLRHYEQYF
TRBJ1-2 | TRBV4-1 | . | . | TGCGCCAGCAGCCAAGCGGGGGTTACGGGGGGCTACACCTTC | CASSQAGVTGGYTF
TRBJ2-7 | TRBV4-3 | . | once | TGCGCCAGCAGCCAAGATCTGGGGGGGCCCTACGAGCAGTACTTC | CASSQDLGGPYEQYF
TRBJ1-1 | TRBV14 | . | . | TGTGCCAGCAGCCCCGGGCTGAACACTGAAGCTTTCTTT | CASSPGLNTEAFF
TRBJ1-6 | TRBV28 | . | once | TGTGCCAGCAGTCCCCCATCGGTTTCAGGTTCACCCCTCCACTTT | CASSPPSVSGSPLHF
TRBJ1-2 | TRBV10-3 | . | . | TGTGCCATCAGTGATGGTCAGGGGCCGGGAGGCTACACCTTC | CAISDGQGPGGYTF
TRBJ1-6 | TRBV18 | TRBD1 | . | TGTGCCAGCTCACCACGGACAGGTTATAATTCACCCCTCCACTTT | CASSPRTGYNSPLHF
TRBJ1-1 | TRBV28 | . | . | TGTGCCAGCAGTGGCATCGTCGCAGGTGAATACACTGAAGCTTTCTTT | CASSGIVAGEYTEAFF
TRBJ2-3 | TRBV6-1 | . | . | TGTGCCAGCAGTGAACAGGCTCCTGGTACGCAGTATTTT | CASSEQAPGTQYF
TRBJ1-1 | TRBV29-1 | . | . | TGCAGCGTGGGGGTTACCTATGAAGCTTTCTTT | CSVGVTYEAFF
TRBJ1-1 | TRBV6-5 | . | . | TGTGCCGCGGGTGTACGACCCTCCATGAACACTGAAGCTTTCTTT | CAAGVRPSMNTEAFF
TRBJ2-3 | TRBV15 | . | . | TGTGCCACCAGCAGCCCAACCTCAATAGATACGCAGTATTTT | CATSSPTSIDTQYF
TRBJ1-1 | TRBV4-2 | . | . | TGTGCCAGCAGCCAAGGCCCGAGGGGGGCTAATGAAGCTTTCTTT | CASSQGPRGANEAFF
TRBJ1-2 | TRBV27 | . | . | TGTGCCAGCAGTCTGCGGGGCGACTATGGCTACACCTTC | CASSLRGDYGYTF
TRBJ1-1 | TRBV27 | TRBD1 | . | TGTGCCAGCAGTTATCGACAGGGGCTGACGAACACTGAAGCTTTCTTT | CASSYRQGLTNTEAFF
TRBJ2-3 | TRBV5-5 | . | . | TGTGCCAGCAGCTTGGTACAAGCTTTTGGCACAGATACGCAGTATTTT | CASSLVQAFGTDTQYF
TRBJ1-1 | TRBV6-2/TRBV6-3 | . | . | TGTGCCAGCAGTTCCAGGGTGGACACTGAAGCTTTCTTT | CASSSRVDTEAFF
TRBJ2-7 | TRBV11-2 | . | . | TGTGCCAGCAGCCCTCCGGGGGCAGAACTCAGGGGCGAGCAGTACTTC | CASSPPGAELRGEQYF
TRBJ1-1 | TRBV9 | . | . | TGTGCCAGCAGCCCTCGAGTTGGTAGGGCTTTCTTT | CASSPRVGRAFF
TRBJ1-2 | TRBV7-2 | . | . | TGTGCCAGCAGCTCAGAGGCCAGAAGTTATGGCTACACCTTC | CASSSEARSYGYTF
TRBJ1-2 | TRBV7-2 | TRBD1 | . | TGTGCCAGCAGCTTAGCGACAGGGGGCAACTATGGCTACACCTTC | CASSLATGGNYGYTF
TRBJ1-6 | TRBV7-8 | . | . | TGTGCCAGCAGCTTATTAGGGGTAGGGGGGTCTAATTCACCCCTCCACTTT | CASSLLGVGGSNSPLHF
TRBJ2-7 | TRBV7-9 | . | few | TGTGCCAGCAGCTTCGTGGACAACTCCTACGAGCAGTACTTC | CASSFVDNSYEQYF
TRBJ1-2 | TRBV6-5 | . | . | TGTGCCAGCATCGGGGGGGCAGGGGCTAACTATGGCTACACCTTC | CASIGGAGANYGYTF
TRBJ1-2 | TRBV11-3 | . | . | TGTGCCAGCAGCTTCGGCGATGACAGGCCGTACTATGGCTACACCTTC | CASSFGDDRPYYGYTF
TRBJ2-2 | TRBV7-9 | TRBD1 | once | TGTGCCAGCAGCGTCACAGGGGGCGCCGGCGGGGAGCTGTTTTTT | CASSVTGGAGGELFF
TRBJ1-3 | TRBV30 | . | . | TGTGCCTGGAGTGTAGTTTTTGACACCATATATTTT | CAWSVVFDTIYF
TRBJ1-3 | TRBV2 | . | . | TGTGCCAGCAGCCGGGACATCTCTTACTCTGGAAACACCATATATTTT | CASSRDISYSGNTIYF
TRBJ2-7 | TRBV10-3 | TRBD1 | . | TGTGCCATCAGCGAACCGGGACAGGGTACCTACGAGCAGTACTTC | CAISEPGQGTYEQYF
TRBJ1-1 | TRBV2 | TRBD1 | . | TGTGCCAGCAGGCGCTCTGTCAGGGGGGGGGCGAACACTGAAGCTTTCTTT | CASRRSVRGGANTEAFF
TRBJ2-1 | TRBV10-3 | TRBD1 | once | TGTGCCATCGGTAAGGGGACAGAACCACTCTACAATGAGCAGTTCTTC | CAIGKGTEPLYNEQFF
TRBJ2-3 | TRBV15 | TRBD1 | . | TGTGCCACCAGCACCGAGGACAGGGACCGGACAGATACGCAGTATTTT | CATSTEDRDRTDTQYF
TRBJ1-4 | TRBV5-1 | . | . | TGCGCCAGCAGCTTGGACGGACCCGCAACTAATGAAAAACTGTTTTTT | CASSLDGPATNEKLFF
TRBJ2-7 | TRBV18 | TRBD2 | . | TGTGCCAGCTCACCTTCGGGGGGTAGGGGTTACGAGCAGTACTTC | CASSPSGGRGYEQYF
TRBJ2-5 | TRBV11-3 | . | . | TGTGCCAGCAGCTTAGATGGAGCGTTGCGTCAAGAGACCCAGTACTTC | CASSLDGALRQETQYF
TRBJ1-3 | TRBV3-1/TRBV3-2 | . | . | TGTGCCAGCAGCCTACGGACGGTCTCTGGAAACACCATATATTTT | CASSLRTVSGNTIYF
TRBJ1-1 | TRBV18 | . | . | TGTGCCAGCTCACCACGGTCGGGGTCAACTAAGGTGAACACTGAAGCTTTCTTT | CASSPRSGSTKVNTEAFF
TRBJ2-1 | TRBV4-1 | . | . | TGCGCCAGCAGCCAAGATTTTTGGGGCGAGGATGAGCAGTTCTTC | CASSQDFWGEDEQFF
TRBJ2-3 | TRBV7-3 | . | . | TGTGCCAGCAGCTTATACCGCACAGATACGCAGTATTTT | CASSLYRTDTQYF
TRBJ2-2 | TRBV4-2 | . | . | TGTGCCAGCAGCCAAGATTCGGGGGACCACAGGGAGCTGTTTTTT | CASSQDSGDHRELFF